The rows below give T cell receptor beta chains drawn from one sample of a study of cytomegalovirus exposure and HLA in healthy donors. Clones were read by immunoSEQ multiplex PCR, and TCRdb kept only the in-frame ones, dropping some. This table holds over 150,000 clones, roughly 80% found once. The source material was PBMCs. Receptors originate from a man in his forties in good health and CMV-seronegative. CDR3s include the opening cysteine and the closing phenylalanine or tryptophan. The D gene is left open where the match is weak. Clone size appears in some rows only: once, few, many, or a class for an expanded clone.

TRBJ2-5	NA	TRBD1	TRBV7-9	TGTGCCAGCAGCATAGGGGGCCAGGGCTGGCAAGAGACCCAGTACTTC	CASSIGGQGWQETQYF
TRBJ1-1	few	NA	TRBV2	TGTGCCATCCTGGGAGGCGAGAACACTGAAGCTTTCTTT	CAILGGENTEAFF
TRBJ2-2	NA	NA	TRBV28	TGTGCCAGCAGTTTTTGGCTTAACACCGGGGAGCTGTTTTTT	CASSFWLNTGELFF
TRBJ2-1	NA	NA	TRBV19	TGTGCCAGTAGTATGGGCGGGGGCGGGTATTACAATGAGCAGTTCTTC	CASSMGGGGYYNEQFF
TRBJ2-3	NA	TRBD2	TRBV7-9	TGTGCCAGCAGCTCTAGCGGGCGGAGCACAGATACGCAGTATTTT	CASSSSGRSTDTQYF
TRBJ1-4	NA	TRBD1	TRBV7-2	TGTGCCAGCCGAGAGGGGGCGAATGAAAAACTGTTTTTT	CASREGANEKLFF
TRBJ1-2	NA	NA	TRBV25-1	TGTGCCAGCAGTGCCGGGGGACGGGGGGGCTACACCTTC	CASSAGGRGGYTF
TRBJ1-6	NA	NA	TRBV19	TGTGCCAGTAGTATCCCGTCCTATAATTCACCCCTCCACTTT	CASSIPSYNSPLHF
TRBJ2-7	NA	TRBD1	TRBV5-1	TGCGCCAGCAGCTTGGAATCTTGGGACAGGGGGCTCTACGAGCAGTACTTC	CASSLESWDRGLYEQYF
TRBJ1-6	NA	NA	TRBV6-1	TGTGCCAGCAGTGAAGCGCCGGGGTTTAGGGCACCCCTCCACTTT	CASSEAPGFRAPLHF
TRBJ1-3	NA	NA	TRBV5-4	TGTGCCAGCAGCCGATGGGGCAGAGGCCAAGGGGGCACCATATATTTT	CASSRWGRGQGGTIYF
TRBJ1-5	NA	NA	TRBV15	TGTGCCACCAGCAGGACAATAGGGCCCCAGCATTTT	CATSRTIGPQHF
TRBJ2-3	NA	NA	TRBV6-6	TGTGCCAGCAGTTGGAGGACAGATACGCAGTATTTT	CASSWRTDTQYF
TRBJ2-3	NA	TRBD1	TRBV27	TGTGCCAGCGGCAGGGGGAACACAGATACGCAGTATTTT	CASGRGNTDTQYF
TRBJ2-3	NA	NA	TRBV19	TGTGCCAGTAGTATAGGCGACGGGGATACGCAGTATTTT	CASSIGDGDTQYF
TRBJ2-5	once	NA	TRBV7-8	TGTGCCAGCAGCTTATCAGGGCTACAAGAGACCCAGTACTTC	CASSLSGLQETQYF
TRBJ2-3	NA	TRBD2	TRBV7-9	TGTGCCAGCAGCTTAGCCAGCGGGGGGGATACGCAGTATTTT	CASSLASGGDTQYF
TRBJ1-1	once	NA	TRBV4-1	TGCGCCAGCAGGTTAGGGGGGAACACTGAAGCTTTCTTT	CASRLGGNTEAFF
TRBJ1-5	NA	NA	TRBV27	TGTGCCAGCGGAGGGGCGGGCAATCAGCCCCAGCATTTT	CASGGAGNQPQHF
TRBJ1-5	NA	NA	TRBV13	TGTGCCAGCAGCTCAGGGAGCAGGAACCAGCCCCAGCATTTT	CASSSGSRNQPQHF
TRBJ2-7	NA	NA	TRBV11-2	TGTGCCAGCAGCTCCAACTACGAGCAGTACTTC	CASSSNYEQYF
TRBJ1-6	NA	NA	TRBV12-5	TGTGCTAGTGGTCCCCGGGACACGGGTAATCTTAATTCACCCCTCCACTTT	CASGPRDTGNLNSPLHF
TRBJ2-7	NA	TRBD1	TRBV29-1	TGCAGCGTCAAACCGGGACAGGGAAACGAGCAGTACTTC	CSVKPGQGNEQYF
TRBJ1-4	NA	NA	TRBV27	TGTGCCAGCAGTGTGAGTAACTATGAAAAACTGTTTTTT	CASSVSNYEKLFF
TRBJ2-2	NA	TRBD2	TRBV19	TGTGCCAGTAGTAGGGCGGGGGGACCGAACACCGGGGAGCTGTTTTTT	CASSRAGGPNTGELFF
TRBJ2-1	few	TRBD2	TRBV7-3	TGTGCCAGCAGCTCCAGTCTAGCGGGGGGGCAAGTTGGTGAGCAGTTCTTC	CASSSSLAGGQVGEQFF
TRBJ1-3	NA	NA	TRBV7-9	TGTGCCAGCAGCGTCGGGGACTCAGGAAACACCATATATTTT	CASSVGDSGNTIYF
TRBJ2-1	NA	TRBD2	TRBV28	TGTGCCAGCAGTTTGCCGGGACTAGGGCCCTCCAATGAGCAGTTCTTC	CASSLPGLGPSNEQFF
TRBJ2-5	once	TRBD2	TRBV7-3	TGTGCCAGCAGCCTCGGGGGGGGAAACGGGGAGACCCAGTACTTC	CASSLGGGNGETQYF
TRBJ2-3	once	TRBD2	TRBV5-1	TGCGCCAGCAGTAGACTAGCGGGGGGATCAGATACGCAGTATTTT	CASSRLAGGSDTQYF
TRBJ2-7	NA	TRBD2	TRBV4-2	TGTGCCAGCAGCCAAACGAGCGGGGGTTCCTACGAGCAGTACTTC	CASSQTSGGSYEQYF
TRBJ2-5	NA	TRBD2	TRBV7-8	TGTGCCAGCAGCTGGGGGCGGGGGGGCGTTTTGGAGACCCAGTACTTC	CASSWGRGGVLETQYF
TRBJ2-1	NA	TRBD1	TRBV5-4	TGTGCCAGCAGCCCGAGGACAGGGGTGGGCCACAATGAGCAGTTCTTC	CASSPRTGVGHNEQFF
TRBJ2-7	few	NA	TRBV7-2	TGTGCCAGCAGCTTAGTGACAGTGGGCGAGCAGTACTTC	CASSLVTVGEQYF
TRBJ2-1	NA	NA	TRBV11-2	TGTGCCAGCAGCTCCCTCCAGGCTTACTCCTACAATGAGCAGTTCTTC	CASSSLQAYSYNEQFF
TRBJ1-1	NA	NA	TRBV6-6	TGTGCCAGCAGTTACTCGGGGGGGAACACTGAAGCTTTCTTT	CASSYSGGNTEAFF
TRBJ2-2	NA	NA	TRBV5-5	TGTGCCAGCAGAGTGAGGATCGGCACCGGGGAGCTGTTTTTT	CASRVRIGTGELFF
TRBJ2-3	few	NA	TRBV6-4	TGTGCCAGCAGTGAGACGGGGGACAGCACAGATACGCAGTATTTT	CASSETGDSTDTQYF
TRBJ1-2	NA	NA	TRBV19	TGTGCCAGTAGTATAGATAGCCTCTTCTATGGCTACACCTTC	CASSIDSLFYGYTF
TRBJ2-2	NA	NA	TRBV6-5	TGTGCCAGCAATGCCAGGGCTAACACCGGGGAGCTGTTTTTT	CASNARANTGELFF
TRBJ2-6	NA	NA	TRBV4-2	TGTGCCAGCAGCCAAACTTCTGGGGCCAACGTCCTGACTTTC	CASSQTSGANVLTF
TRBJ2-1	NA	NA	TRBV27	TGTGCCAGCAGTCCTAGCGCCCATAGCTCCTACAATGAGCAGTTCTTC	CASSPSAHSSYNEQFF
TRBJ2-7	NA	NA	TRBV5-6	TGTGCCAGCAGCTTTGGTAGGGGCTACGAGCAGTACTTC	CASSFGRGYEQYF
TRBJ1-6	NA	TRBD1	TRBV5-1	TGCGCCAGCAATCCTCGGGACAGTGGCTCCTATAATTCACCCCTCCACTTT	CASNPRDSGSYNSPLHF
TRBJ1-1	NA	TRBD1	TRBV28	TGTGCCAGCAGCCACAGGGGCTGGGGGAACACTGAAGCTTTCTTT	CASSHRGWGNTEAFF
TRBJ2-7	NA	NA	TRBV9	TGTGCCAGCAGCCTCCGACAGGACTACGAGCAGTACTTC	CASSLRQDYEQYF
TRBJ2-7	NA	TRBD1	TRBV5-4	TGTGCCAGCAGCCCTGGGACAGGCGACTTCTTATTGCAGTACTTC	CASSPGTGDFLLQYF
TRBJ2-1	NA	NA	TRBV7-3	TGTGCCAGCAGCCCCCACCCCGGGAATGAGCAGTTCTTC	CASSPHPGNEQFF
TRBJ1-2	NA	TRBD1	TRBV7-3	TGTGCCAGCAGCTTCGGACAGGGTGTCCATGGCTACACCTTC	CASSFGQGVHGYTF
TRBJ1-2	NA	NA	TRBV29-1	TGCAGCGTTGAAGATACAATAGTCAGGGACACCTTC	CSVEDTIVRDTF
TRBJ2-2	NA	TRBD1	TRBV7-9	TGTGCCAGCAGCCAGGGGGTGTCCGGGGAGCTGTTTTTT	CASSQGVSGELFF
TRBJ1-4	once	NA	TRBV29-1	TGCAGCGTTGAGGGCAGGGTACCCCTAGACGAAAAACTGTTTTTT	CSVEGRVPLDEKLFF
TRBJ2-3	NA	TRBD1	TRBV6-1	TGTGCCAGCAGTGCGGGACAGCAGTTGGGTACGCAGTATTTT	CASSAGQQLGTQYF
TRBJ2-7	NA	NA	TRBV4-1	TGCGCCAGCAGCCAAGAACTCGGAGCTGGTGCCTACGAGCAGTACTTC	CASSQELGAGAYEQYF
TRBJ2-7	NA	TRBD1	TRBV4-2	TGTGCCAGCGGTCAGAATCAGGGGGCCCTAAGCTCCTACGAGCAGTACTTC	CASGQNQGALSSYEQYF